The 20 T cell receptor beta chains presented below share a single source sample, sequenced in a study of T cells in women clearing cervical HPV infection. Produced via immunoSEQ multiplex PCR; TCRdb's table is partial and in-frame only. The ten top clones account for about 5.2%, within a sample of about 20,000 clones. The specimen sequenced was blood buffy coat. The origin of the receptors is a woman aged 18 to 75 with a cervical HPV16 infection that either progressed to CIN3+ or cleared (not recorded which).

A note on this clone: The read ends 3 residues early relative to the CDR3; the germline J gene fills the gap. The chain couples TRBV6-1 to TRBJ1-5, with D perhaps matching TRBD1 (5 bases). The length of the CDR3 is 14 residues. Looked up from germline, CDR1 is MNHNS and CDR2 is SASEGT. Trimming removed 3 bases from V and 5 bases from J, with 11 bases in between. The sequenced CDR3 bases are TGTGCCAGCAGTGACGGGACTGGGTATCAGCCC. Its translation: CASSDGTGYQP. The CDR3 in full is CASSDGTGYQPQHF.

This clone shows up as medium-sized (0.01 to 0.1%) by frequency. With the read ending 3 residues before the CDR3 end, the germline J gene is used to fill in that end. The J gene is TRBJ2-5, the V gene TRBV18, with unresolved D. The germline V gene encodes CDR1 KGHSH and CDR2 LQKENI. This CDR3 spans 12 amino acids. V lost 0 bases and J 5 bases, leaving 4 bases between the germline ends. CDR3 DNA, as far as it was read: TGTGCCAGCTCACCACCAGGGGAGACC. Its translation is CASSPPGET. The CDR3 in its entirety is CASSPPGETQYF.

The part of the CDR3 DNA that was read is TGTGCCAGCAGTCGAGCGGGCAATGAG. Translating gives CASSRAGNE. The CDR3, in full, reads CASSRAGNEQFF. The chain is built from TRBV6-2 or TRBV6-3 and TRBJ2-1; D might be TRBD2 (6 bases). The read is 3 residues too short to cover the CDR3 end, so that end is filled in from the germline J gene. The CDR3 consists of 12 residues. Germline loops: CDR1 MNHEY, CDR2 SVGEGT. Trimming took off 5 bases at V and 6 bases at J, with 8 bases between the two ends.

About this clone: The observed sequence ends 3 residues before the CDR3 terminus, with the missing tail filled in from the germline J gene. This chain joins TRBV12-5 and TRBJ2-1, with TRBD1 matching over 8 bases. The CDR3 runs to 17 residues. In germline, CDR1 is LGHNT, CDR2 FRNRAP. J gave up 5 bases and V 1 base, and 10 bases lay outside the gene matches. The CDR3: CASGLADREFFDNEQFF. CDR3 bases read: TGTGCTAGTGGTTTGGCGGACAGGGAGTTTTTTGACAATGAG.

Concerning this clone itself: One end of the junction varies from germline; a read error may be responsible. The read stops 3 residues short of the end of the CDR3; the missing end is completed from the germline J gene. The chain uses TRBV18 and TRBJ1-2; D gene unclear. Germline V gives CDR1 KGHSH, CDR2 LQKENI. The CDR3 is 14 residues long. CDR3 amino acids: CASSRETSGYDYTF. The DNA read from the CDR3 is TGTGCCAGCTCAAGGGAGACTAGCGGCTATGAC.

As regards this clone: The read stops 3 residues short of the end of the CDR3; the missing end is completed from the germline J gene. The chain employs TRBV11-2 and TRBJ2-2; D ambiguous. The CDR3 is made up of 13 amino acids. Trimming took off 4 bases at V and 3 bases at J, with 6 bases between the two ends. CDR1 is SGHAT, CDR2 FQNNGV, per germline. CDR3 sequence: CASSSQYTGELFF. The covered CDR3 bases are TGTGCCAGCAGCTCCCAATACACCGGGGAG. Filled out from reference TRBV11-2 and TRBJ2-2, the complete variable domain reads EAGVAQSPRYKIIEKRQSVAFWCNPISGHATLYWYQQILGQGPKLLIQFQNNGVVDDSQLPKDRFSAERLKGVDSTLKIQPAKLEDSAVYLCASSSQYTGELFFGEGSRLTVL.

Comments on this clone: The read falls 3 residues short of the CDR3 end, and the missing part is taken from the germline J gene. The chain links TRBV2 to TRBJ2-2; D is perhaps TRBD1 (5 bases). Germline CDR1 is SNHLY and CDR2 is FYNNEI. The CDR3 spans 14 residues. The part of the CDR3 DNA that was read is TGTGCCAGCAGTGAAGCAGGGGCGGCTTCACCG. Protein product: CASSEAGAASP. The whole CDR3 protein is CASSEAGAASPLFF.

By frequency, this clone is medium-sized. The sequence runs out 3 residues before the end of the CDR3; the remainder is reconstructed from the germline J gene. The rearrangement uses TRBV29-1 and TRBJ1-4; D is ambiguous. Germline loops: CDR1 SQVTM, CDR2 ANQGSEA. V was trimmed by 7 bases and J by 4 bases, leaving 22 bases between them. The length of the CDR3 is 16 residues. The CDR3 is CSATRAIGLSNEKLFF. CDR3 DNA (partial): TGCAGCGCCACAAGGGCAATAGGCTTGAGTAATGAAAAA.

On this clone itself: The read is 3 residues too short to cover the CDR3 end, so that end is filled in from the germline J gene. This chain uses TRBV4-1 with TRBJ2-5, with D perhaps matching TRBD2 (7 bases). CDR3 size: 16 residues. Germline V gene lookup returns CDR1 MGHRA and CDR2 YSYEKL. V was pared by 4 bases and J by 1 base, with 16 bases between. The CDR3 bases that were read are TGCGCCAGCAGCCCAGGAGGGGGGGCCATCCAAGAGACC. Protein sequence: CASSPGGGAIQET. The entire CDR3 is CASSPGGGAIQETQYF.

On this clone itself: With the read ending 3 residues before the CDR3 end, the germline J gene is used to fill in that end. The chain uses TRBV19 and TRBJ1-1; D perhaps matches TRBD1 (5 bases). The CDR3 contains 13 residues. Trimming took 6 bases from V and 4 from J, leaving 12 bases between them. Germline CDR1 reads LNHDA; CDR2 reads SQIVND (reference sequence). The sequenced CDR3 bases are TGTGCCAGTAGCGACCATAGGGGCACTGAA. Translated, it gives CASSDHRGTE. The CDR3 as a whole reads CASSDHRGTEAFF.

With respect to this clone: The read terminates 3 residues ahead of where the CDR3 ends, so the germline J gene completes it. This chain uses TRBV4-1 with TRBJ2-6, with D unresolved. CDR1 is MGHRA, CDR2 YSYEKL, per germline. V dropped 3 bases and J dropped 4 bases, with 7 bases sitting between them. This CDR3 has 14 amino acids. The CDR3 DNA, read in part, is TGCGCCAGCAGCCACGGGTACGGGGCCAACGTC. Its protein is CASSHGYGANV. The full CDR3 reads CASSHGYGANVLTF.

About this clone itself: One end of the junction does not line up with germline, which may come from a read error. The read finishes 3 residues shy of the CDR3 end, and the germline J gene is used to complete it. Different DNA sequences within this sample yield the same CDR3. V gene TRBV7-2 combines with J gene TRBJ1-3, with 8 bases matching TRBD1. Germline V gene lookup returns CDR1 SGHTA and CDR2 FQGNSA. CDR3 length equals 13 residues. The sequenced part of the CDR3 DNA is TGTGCCAGCAGCCGGGACAGGAGAAACACA. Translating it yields CASSRDRRNT. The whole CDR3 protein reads CASSRDRRNTIYF.

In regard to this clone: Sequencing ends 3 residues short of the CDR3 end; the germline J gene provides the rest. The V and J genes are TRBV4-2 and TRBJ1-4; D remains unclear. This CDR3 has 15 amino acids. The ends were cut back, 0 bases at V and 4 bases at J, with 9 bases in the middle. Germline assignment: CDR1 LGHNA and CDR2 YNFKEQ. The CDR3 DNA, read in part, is TGTGCCAGCAGCCAAGATCCCCAGTTTAATGAAAAA. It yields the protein CASSQDPQFNEK. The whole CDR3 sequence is CASSQDPQFNEKLFF.

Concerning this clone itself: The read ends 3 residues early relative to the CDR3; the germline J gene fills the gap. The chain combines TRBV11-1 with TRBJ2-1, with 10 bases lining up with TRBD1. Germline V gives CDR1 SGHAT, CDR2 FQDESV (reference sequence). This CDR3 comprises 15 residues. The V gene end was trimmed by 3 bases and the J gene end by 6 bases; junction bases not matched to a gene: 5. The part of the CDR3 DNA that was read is TGTGCCAGCAGCTTGGACAGGGGGAGAATCAATGAG. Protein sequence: CASSLDRGRINE. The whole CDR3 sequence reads CASSLDRGRINEQFF. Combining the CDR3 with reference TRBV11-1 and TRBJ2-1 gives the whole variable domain EAEVAQSPRYKITEKSQAVAFWCDPISGHATLYWYRQILGQGPELLVQFQDESVVDDSQLPKDRFSAERLKGVDSTLKIQPAELGDSAMYLCASSLDRGRINEQFFGPGTRLTVL.

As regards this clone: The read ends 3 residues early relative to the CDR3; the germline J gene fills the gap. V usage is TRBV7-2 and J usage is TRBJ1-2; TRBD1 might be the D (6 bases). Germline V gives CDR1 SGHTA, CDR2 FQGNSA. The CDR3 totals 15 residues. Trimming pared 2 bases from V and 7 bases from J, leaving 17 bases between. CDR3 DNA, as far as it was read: TGTGCCAGCAGCTTAATGGGGCTACAGGGTGGTGGC. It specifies CASSLMGLQGGG. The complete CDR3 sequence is CASSLMGLQGGGYTF.

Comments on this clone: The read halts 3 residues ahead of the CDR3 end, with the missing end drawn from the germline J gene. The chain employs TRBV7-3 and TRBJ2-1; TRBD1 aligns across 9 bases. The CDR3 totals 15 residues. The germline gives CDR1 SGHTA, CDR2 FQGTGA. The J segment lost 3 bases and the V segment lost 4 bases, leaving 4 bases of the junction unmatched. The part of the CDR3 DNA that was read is TGTGCCAGCAGCTCCGGGACAGGGAGCTACAATGAG. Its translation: CASSSGTGSYNE. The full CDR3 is CASSSGTGSYNEQFF.

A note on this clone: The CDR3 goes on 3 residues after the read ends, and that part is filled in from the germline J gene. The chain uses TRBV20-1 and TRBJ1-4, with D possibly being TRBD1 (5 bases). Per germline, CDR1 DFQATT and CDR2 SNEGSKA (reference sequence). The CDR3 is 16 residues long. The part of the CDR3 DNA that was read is TGCAGTGCTCAGAGGGGTGCCTGGGGCTATAATTCACCA. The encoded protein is CSAQRGAWGYNSP. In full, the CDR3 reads CSAQRGAWGYNSPLFF.

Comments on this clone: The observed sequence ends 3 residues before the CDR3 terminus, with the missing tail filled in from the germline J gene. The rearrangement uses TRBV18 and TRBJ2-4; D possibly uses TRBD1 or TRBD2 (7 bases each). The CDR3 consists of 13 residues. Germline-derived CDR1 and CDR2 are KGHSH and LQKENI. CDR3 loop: CASSTQTGEGQYF. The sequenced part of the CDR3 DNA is TGTGCCAGCTCGACCCAAACAGGGGAGGGT.

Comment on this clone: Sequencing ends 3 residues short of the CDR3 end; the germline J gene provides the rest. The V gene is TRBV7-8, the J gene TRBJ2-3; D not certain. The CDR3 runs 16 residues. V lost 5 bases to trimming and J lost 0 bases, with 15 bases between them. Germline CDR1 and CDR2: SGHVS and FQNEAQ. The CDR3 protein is CASSPLASRSTDTQYF. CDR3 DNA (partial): TGTGCCAGCAGCCCCTTAGCCAGCCGGAGCACAGATACG.

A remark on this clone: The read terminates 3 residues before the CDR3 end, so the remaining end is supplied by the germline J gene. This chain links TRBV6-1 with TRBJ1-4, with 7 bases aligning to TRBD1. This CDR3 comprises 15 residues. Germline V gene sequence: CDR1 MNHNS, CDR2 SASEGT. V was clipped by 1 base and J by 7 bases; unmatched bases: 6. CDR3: CASSEVGGRGEKLFF. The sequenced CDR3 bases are TGTGCCAGCAGTGAAGTAGGGGGCAGGGGTGAAAAA.